This passage covers 25 T cell receptor beta chains from one sample sequenced in a study of T cells after yellow fever vaccination. Via MiXCR, TCRdb re-called the 5' RACE reads, giving one row per CDR3 protein. The table includes approximately 550,000 distinct CDR3 sequences, roughly 14% detected once. The sequenced sample was PBMCs, obtained on the day of the yellow fever booster vaccination. These receptors originate from a man aged 25-40 years who received the YFV17D yellow fever vaccine.

Ten or more counts support this clonotype. The CDR3 sequence: CASSLGQGVFYGYTF. CDR3 DNA: TGTGCCAGCAGTTTAGGACAGGGCGTGTTCTATGGCTACACCTTC. The J gene is TRBJ1-2, the V gene TRBV28, with 8 bases matching TRBD1. The CDR3 has 15 residues. Germline trimming cut 2 bases from V and 4 bases from J; bases unmatched to any gene: 6. CDR1 is MDHEN, CDR2 SYDVKM, per germline.

This clonotype was recorded a few times. The chain couples TRBV27 to TRBJ2-7; 8 nucleotides line up with TRBD1. Trimming removed 3 bases from V and 9 bases from J; junction bases left unmatched: 7. The CDR3 length is 13 residues. The germline V gene has CDR1 MNHEY and CDR2 SMNVEV (reference sequence). CDR3 nucleotide sequence: TGTGCCAGCAGTTTCGACAGGGGAGAGGGGCAGTACTTC. This sequence encodes CASSFDRGEGQYF.

This sequence joins TRBV20-1 and TRBJ2-1, with 9 bases lining up with TRBD2. Germline V lookup: CDR1 DFQATT, CDR2 SNEGSKA (reference sequence). The CDR3 runs to 18 residues. V trimming: 6 bases; J trimming: 6 bases; junction bases outside the gene matches: 21. The CDR3 nucleotides read TGCAGTGCCCGCCAAGGGGGGGTCGGGTGGCGGGAGGGCAATGAGCAGTTCTTC. Protein product: CSARQGGVGWREGNEQFF.

This clonotype was seen only a few times. The chain uses TRBV6-1 and TRBJ2-7, with 9 bases lining up with TRBD2. J lost 5 bases, V lost 6 bases, and 8 bases had no gene match. There are 14 residues in the CDR3. CDR1 is MNHNS and CDR2 is SASEGT in the germline V gene. CDR3 amino acids: CASSRSGSTHEQYF. The CDR3 coding sequence is TGTGCCAGCAGCCGTAGCGGGAGTACCCACGAGCAGTACTTC.

The chain uses TRBV27 and TRBJ2-1; 9 bases are shared with TRBD1. After removal of 6 bases from V and 7 bases from J, the junction contained 10 bases not matched to a gene. Looked up from germline, CDR1 is MNHEY and CDR2 is SMNVEV (reference sequence). CDR3 length equals 15 residues. CDR3 residues: CASRLTGGILNEQFF. The CDR3 DNA follows: TGTGCCAGCAGGTTAACAGGGGGCATTTTAAATGAGCAGTTCTTC.

This clonotype was found many times. V gene TRBV5-1 combines with J gene TRBJ2-1; 7 bases map to TRBD2. The V and J ends lost 5 bases and 5 bases, in that order; junction bases with no gene match: 7. CDR3 length: 14 amino acids. Germline loops: CDR1 SGHRS, CDR2 YFSETQ. The CDR3, as DNA: TGCGCCAGCAGTTACAAGCGGGAAAACAATGAGCAGTTCTTC. It translates to CASSYKRENNEQFF.

This chain joins TRBV5-6 and TRBJ2-1; the D gene is possibly TRBD2 (5 bases). The CDR3 length is 15 residues. Trimming took 5 bases from V and 4 from J, leaving 16 bases between them. Germline V gene sequence: CDR1 SGHDT, CDR2 YYEEEE. CDR3 sequence reads: CASRVRDTEYNEQFF. The CDR3, as DNA: TGTGCCAGCAGGGTGAGGGATACGGAGTACAATGAGCAGTTCTTC.

This clonotype has a handful of counts. V and J are TRBV13 and TRBJ2-1, with 10 bases matching TRBD2. Per germline, CDR1 PRHDT and CDR2 FYEKMQ (reference sequence). The V and J ends lost 6 bases and 8 bases, in that order; junction bases with no gene match: 10. The CDR3 spans 15 residues. Here the CDR3 DNA reads TGTGCCAGCAGTTTCGAGCGGGAGGGCCGATATGAGCAGTTCTTC. This translates into CASSFEREGRYEQFF.

The chain is built from TRBV11-2 and TRBJ2-7, with TRBD2 identical over 13 bases. This CDR3 is built from 17 residues. Germline-derived CDR1 and CDR2 are SGHAT and FQNNGV. Unmatched junction bases numbered 5, after V lost 1 base and J lost 2 bases. The CDR3 is CASSLVVGLAGPYEQYF. CDR3 in DNA: TGTGCCAGCAGCTTAGTAGTGGGACTAGCGGGGCCCTACGAGCAGTACTTC.

This clonotype occurred a few times. This chain connects TRBV6-2 or TRBV6-3 to TRBJ1-2, with unresolved D. Germline V lookup: CDR1 MNHEY, CDR2 SVGEGT. V lost 2 bases and J lost 0, with 16 bases in between. This CDR3 comprises 17 residues. The CDR3 loop is CASSYLQDPAANYGYTF. DNA of the CDR3: TGTGCCAGCAGTTACCTGCAGGACCCCGCCGCTAACTATGGCTACACCTTC.

This clonotype appeared a few times. V and J are TRBV6-1 and TRBJ2-1; D tentatively fits TRBD1 or TRBD2 (7 bases each). The CDR3 totals 13 residues. Germline CDR1 is MNHNS and CDR2 is SASEGT. Trimming cost V 8 bases and J 3 bases, with 11 bases left between them. CDR3 DNA: TGTGCCAGCCAGCGGGACAGCTACAATGAGCAGTTCTTC. It specifies CASQRDSYNEQFF.

This clonotype was picked up a small number of times. The chain links TRBV15 to TRBJ2-1; 9 nucleotides agree with TRBD2. This CDR3 has 16 residues. The ends lost 1 base at V and 4 bases at J; junction bases unmatched: 5. CDR1 is LNHNV and CDR2 is YYDKDF in the germline V gene (reference sequence). CDR3 DNA: TGTGCCACCAGCAGAGCCCCTAGCGGGGCTTACAATGAGCAGTTCTTC. It specifies CATSRAPSGAYNEQFF.

This clonotype was recorded a few times. The chain has TRBV5-1 and TRBJ2-7; 8 bases are shared with TRBD2. In germline, CDR1 is SGHRS, CDR2 YFSETQ. Unmatched junction bases numbered 11, after V lost 4 bases and J lost 2 bases. The CDR3 loop spans 16 amino acids. The CDR3 loop is CASSTIPSGSPYEQYF. Written as DNA, the CDR3 is TGCGCCAGCAGCACCATTCCAAGCGGGAGCCCCTACGAGCAGTACTTC.

Only a few counts were recorded for this clonotype. The chain employs TRBV15 and TRBJ1-5; D is uncertain. CDR1 is LNHNV and CDR2 is YYDKDF in the germline V gene (reference sequence). The CDR3 covers 13 residues. Trimming shortened V by 8 bases and J by 7 bases, and 15 bases separated the two germline ends. This chain's CDR3 is CATSQGLGQPQHF. The CDR3 nucleotides read TGTGCCACCTCACAAGGGTTGGGGCAGCCCCAGCATTTT.

This clonotype was detected only a few times. Here the CDR3 reads CASSEIGAGTTGELFF. Written as DNA, the CDR3 is TGTGCCAGCAGTGAAATCGGGGCGGGAACCACCGGGGAGCTGTTTTTT. The chain is built from TRBV2 and TRBJ2-2; D possibly corresponds to TRBD2 (6 bases). This CDR3 contains 16 residues. V was pared by 2 bases and J by 4 bases, with 14 bases between. Per the germline V gene, CDR1 is SNHLY and CDR2 is FYNNEI.

The chain combines TRBV5-6 with TRBJ1-5, with 8 bases matching TRBD1. The CDR3 contains 14 residues. Germline V gene lookup returns CDR1 SGHDT and CDR2 YYEEEE. After removal of 3 bases from V and 3 bases from J, the junction contained 2 bases not matched to a gene. In DNA form, the CDR3 reads TGTGCCAGCAGCTCGACAGGGGACAATCAGCCCCAGCATTTT. This sequence encodes CASSSTGDNQPQHF.

This clonotype was observed a few times. The chain uses TRBV7-2 and TRBJ2-3; no firm D call. CDR3 length equals 17 residues. The V and J ends lost 1 base and 0 bases respectively, with 14 bases between them. The germline V gene has CDR1 SGHTA and CDR2 FQGNSA. The CDR3 DNA reads TGTGCCAGCAGCTTAGTTGGGGTGGCCCGAAGCACAGATACGCAGTATTTT. This encodes CASSLVGVARSTDTQYF.

This clonotype was counted a few times. The CDR3 protein is CSASLAENTGELFF. The CDR3 DNA sequence: TGCAGTGCTAGTTTAGCGGAGAACACCGGGGAGCTGTTTTTT. The rearrangement joins TRBV20-1 to TRBJ2-2; D perhaps matches TRBD2 (6 bases). In germline, CDR1 is DFQATT, CDR2 SNEGSKA (reference sequence). The CDR3 consists of 14 residues. Deletions cut 3 bases from V and 1 base from J, with 9 bases between.

There are a few counts of this clonotype. This chain links TRBV7-2 with TRBJ2-5; a possible D gene is TRBD2 (6 bases). Germline CDR1 reads SGHTA; CDR2 reads FQGNSA. The length of the CDR3 is 15 residues. V was trimmed by 5 bases and J by 5 bases, leaving 18 bases between them. DNA for the CDR3: TGTGCCAGCAGCACCGCGTTGGGGGGAGGCGAGACCCAGTACTTC. Protein sequence: CASSTALGGGETQYF.

This clonotype occurred a few times. V usage is TRBV9 and J usage is TRBJ1-5; D ambiguous. V shed 3 bases and J shed 9 bases, with 28 bases lying between them. CDR1 and CDR2 from the germline V gene are SGDLS and YYNGEE. This CDR3 is 18 amino acids long. The chain's CDR3 is CASSALPVGSLNLWPQHF. The DNA of the CDR3 is TGTGCCAGCAGCGCCCTTCCGGTGGGGAGTCTCAATCTATGGCCCCAGCATTTT.

J is TRBJ2-1 and V is TRBV19, with 7 bases matching TRBD1. Germline loops: CDR1 LNHDA, CDR2 SQIVND (reference sequence). The CDR3 extends over 14 amino acids. V was pared by 7 bases and J by 4 bases, with 7 bases of the junction left unmatched. The CDR3 DNA reads as TGTGCCAGTACCCTGACAGGGATTTACAATGAGCAGTTCTTC. This translates into CASTLTGIYNEQFF.

The sample holds a few counts of this clonotype. This chain joins TRBV2 and TRBJ2-1, with D perhaps matching TRBD1 (5 bases). The CDR3 loop spans 15 amino acids. Germline-derived CDR1 and CDR2 are SNHLY and FYNNEI. The ends were cut back, 5 bases at V and 6 bases at J, with 17 bases in the middle. DNA for the CDR3: TGTGCCAGCAGTCCACAGGATCTCGCTGCCAATGAGCAGTTCTTC. It translates to CASSPQDLAANEQFF.

This clonotype was detected only a few times. The V call is TRBV20-1, the J call TRBJ2-3; 11 nucleotides line up with TRBD2. The CDR3 contains 18 residues. Germline lookup yields CDR1 DFQATT and CDR2 SNEGSKA (reference sequence). V trimming: 1 base; J trimming: 4 bases; junction bases outside the gene matches: 13. The CDR3 bases are TGCAGTGCTAGAGGCAGGGTTAGCGGGAGGGCCGTCGCAGATACGCAGTATTTT. Residues: CSARGRVSGRAVADTQYF.

This clonotype was counted ten times or more. This sequence joins TRBV12-3 or TRBV12-4 and TRBJ2-3, with TRBD2 matching 7 bases. There are 15 residues in the CDR3. V trimming: 3 bases; J trimming: 0 bases; junction bases outside the gene matches: 3. In DNA, the CDR3 is TGTGCCAGCAGTTTGGGAGGGACTAGCACAGATACGCAGTATTTT. The encoded protein is CASSLGGTSTDTQYF.

V gene TRBV29-1 combines with J gene TRBJ2-2; D might be TRBD2 (6 bases). Deletions cut 1 base from V and 6 bases from J, with 18 bases between. Germline values: CDR1 SQVTM, CDR2 ANQGSEA. This CDR3 comprises 16 residues. The CDR3 spells CSVEGGGTAVPGELFF. The CDR3 region has the DNA TGCAGCGTTGAAGGGGGCGGGACGGCCGTCCCCGGGGAGCTGTTTTTT.